One and the same sample provided the 24 T cell receptor beta chains below, sequenced in a study of T cell clones after liver transplantation. Using immunoSEQ multiplex PCR, the repertoire was profiled, and TCRdb retains in-frame clones only, with some absent. The sample has tens of thousands of clones; roughly 92% are singletons. This specimen was CD8+ T cells from blood, taken roughly 26 months after liver transplant. The receptors originated from a human patient who received a liver transplant. Some T cells may be graft donor cells.

V is TRBV7-9 and J is TRBJ2-7; D uncertain. Germline V gene data show CDR1 as SEHNR and CDR2 as FQNEAQ (reference sequence). V lost 3 bases and J lost 2, with 5 bases in between. The CDR3 sequence is 12 residues long. The CDR3: CASSFRAYEQYF. CDR3 nucleotide sequence: TGTGCCAGCAGCTTCCGAGCCTACGAGCAGTACTTC.

The chain employs TRBV5-1 and TRBJ1-2; unclear D gene. V lost 0 bases, J lost 6 bases, and 9 bases lay in between. The CDR3 is made up of 13 amino acids. Germline V gene data show CDR1 as SGHRS and CDR2 as YFSETQ. CDR3 nucleotide sequence: TGCGCCAGCAGCTTGGCCTGGGCGGATGGCTACACCTTC. Its protein is CASSLAWADGYTF.

V usage is TRBV15 and J usage is TRBJ2-1; D is undetermined. This CDR3 contains 13 residues. The germline CDR1 and CDR2 sequences are LNHNV and YYDKDF (reference sequence). Trimming cost V 3 bases and J 10 bases, with 13 bases left between them. In DNA form, the CDR3 reads TGTGCCACCAGCAGCGAGTGGTCCCGAGAGCAGTTCTTC. Protein product: CATSSEWSREQFF.

V and J are TRBV10-2 and TRBJ2-3; D is undetermined. Germline V gene lookup returns CDR1 WSHSY and CDR2 SAAADI. The CDR3 sequence is 14 residues long. V gave up 4 bases and J gave up 4 bases, with 12 bases separating them. This chain's CDR3 is CASSGDSPPDTQYF. The CDR3, as DNA: TGCGCCAGCAGTGGGGATAGCCCCCCAGATACGCAGTATTTT.

The table lists this clone with a few counts. The chain uses TRBV14 and TRBJ2-7, with a tentative D call TRBD1 (6 bases). The germline V gene has CDR1 SGHDN and CDR2 FVKESK. There are 13 residues in the CDR3. V was shortened by 2 bases and J by 12 bases, with 17 bases between the two germline ends. The CDR3 is CASSQTRGQYLYF. The CDR3 bases are TGTGCCAGCAGCCAAACACGAGGACAGTATCTGTACTTC.

The CDR3 sequence: CASSMVDSSIEQYF. CDR3 sequence (DNA): TGTGCCAGTAGTATGGTGGACAGTTCCATCGAGCAGTACTTC. The chain joins TRBV19 to TRBJ2-7; a weak D match, TRBD1 (6 bases). Trimming took off 3 bases at V and 6 bases at J, with 15 bases between the two ends. The CDR3 is 14 residues long. The germline CDR1 and CDR2 sequences are LNHDA and SQIVND (reference sequence).

V usage is TRBV5-1 and J usage is TRBJ1-1; 8 nucleotides agree with TRBD1. This CDR3 is 16 amino acids long. Losses at the gene ends were 0 bases for V and 5 bases for J; bases not matched to a gene: 9. CDR1 is SGHRS and CDR2 is YFSETQ in the germline V gene. The chain's CDR3 is CASSLGQGIPGTEAFF. Here the CDR3 DNA reads TGCGCCAGCAGCTTGGGACAGGGGATTCCGGGTACTGAAGCTTTCTTT. Drawing the rest from reference TRBV5-1 and TRBJ1-1, the complete variable domain is KAGVTQTPRYLIKTRGQQVTLSCSPISGHRSVSWYQQTPGQGLQFLFEYFSETQRNKGNFPGRFSGRQFSNSRSEMNVSTLELGDSALYLCASSLGQGIPGTEAFFGQGTRLTVV.

The gene calls are TRBV7-8 and TRBJ2-7, with 9 bases that match TRBD2. Germline CDR1 reads SGHVS; CDR2 reads FQNEAQ. This CDR3 region has 15 residues. Trimming at V came to 8 bases and at J to 1 base, leaving 9 bases not matched to a gene. In DNA, the CDR3 is TGTGCCAGCGTTGATGCGGGAGGGGGTTCCTACGAGCAGTACTTC. Amino acids: CASVDAGGGSYEQYF.

This sequence joins TRBV21-1 and TRBJ2-7. TRBV21-1 is tagged as a pseudogene. CDR3 length: 12 residues. The CDR3 spells CASRRGPYEQYF. The CDR3 nucleotides are TGTGCCAGCAGGAGGGGCCCCTACGAGCAGTACTTC.

This chain joins TRBV7-6 and TRBJ2-1, with 7 bases matching TRBD2. J gave up 14 bases and V 6 bases, and 7 bases lay outside the gene matches. CDR3 length equals 11 residues. The germline CDR1 and CDR2 sequences are SGHVS and FNYEAQ. CDR3 sequence reads: CASSQGLEKFF. DNA of the CDR3: TGTGCCAGCAGTCAAGGACTAGAAAAGTTCTTC.

The chain links TRBV4-2 to TRBJ2-7; D unresolved. V was shortened by 1 base and J by 5 bases, with 12 bases between the two germline ends. The CDR3 is 14 residues long. CDR1 is LGHNA and CDR2 is YNFKEQ in the germline V gene. The CDR3 nucleotides read TGTGCCAGCAGCCAAGCCAGCGCCCTCGACGAGCAGTACTTC. The encoded protein is CASSQASALDEQYF.

The chain joins TRBV27 to TRBJ1-1, with a possible D match to TRBD1 (5 bases). Germline CDR1 MNHEY, CDR2 SMNVEV (reference sequence). V lost 5 bases and J 5 bases, leaving 15 bases between the germline ends. The CDR3 has 14 amino acids. In DNA, the CDR3 is TGTGCCAGCAGTGGGTTTCGGGGGTGGACTGAAGCTTTCTTT. Amino acid sequence: CASSGFRGWTEAFF.

The rearrangement uses TRBV30 and TRBJ2-3, with 9 bases aligning to TRBD1. Germline trimming cut 0 bases from V and 5 bases from J; bases unmatched to any gene: 9. Germline CDR1 reads GTSNPN; CDR2 reads SVGIG (reference sequence). This CDR3 has 16 residues. CDR3 bases: TGTGCCTGGAGTGTACTAGGGACAGGGCTGATAGATACGCAGTATTTT. Its translation: CAWSVLGTGLIDTQYF.

The V and J genes are TRBV21-1 and TRBJ1-5; the table's D call of TRBD1 was not tested on the DNA. TRBV21-1 is flagged as a pseudogene. The CDR3 is made up of 15 amino acids. CDR3 sequence reads: CASKRTGNSNQPQHF. The CDR3 DNA sequence: TGTGCCAGCAAGAGGACAGGGAATAGCAATCAGCCCCAGCATTTT.

The CDR3 bases are TGTGCCAGCAGCTTAGATTCCTCCCGGGAGAGGCCCTACAATGAGCAGTTCTTC. Translating it yields CASSLDSSRERPYNEQFF. V gene TRBV11-3 combines with J gene TRBJ2-1; D perhaps matches TRBD2 (6 bases). The CDR3 has 18 amino acids. Trimming pared 0 bases from V and 2 bases from J, leaving 17 bases between. CDR1 and CDR2 (germline): SGHNT, YENEEA.

CDR3 amino acids: CASSLSTGTEQYF. The CDR3 bases are TGTGCCAGCAGTTTATCGACCGGCACCGAGCAGTACTTC. This rearrangement joins TRBV27 to TRBJ2-7; D ambiguous. The CDR3 spans 13 residues. The germline gives CDR1 MNHEY, CDR2 SMNVEV (reference sequence). Trimming left V 0 bases short and J 6 bases short, with 9 bases between.

This clone turned up a few times. V usage is TRBV5-8 and J usage is TRBJ2-7, with 8 bases identical to TRBD2. This CDR3 contains 14 residues. Losses at the gene ends were 6 bases for V and 2 bases for J; bases not matched to a gene: 7. CDR1 and CDR2 (germline): SGHTS, YDEGEE. CDR3 loop: CASKRRGEAYEQYF. The CDR3 nucleotides are TGTGCCAGCAAGAGGCGGGGGGAGGCCTACGAGCAGTACTTC.

The sample holds a few counts of this clone. J is TRBJ1-5 and V is TRBV11-2; no firm D call. Germline CDR1 reads SGHAT; CDR2 reads FQNNGV. V lost 1 base to trimming and J lost 0 bases, with 1 base between them. This CDR3 has 13 residues. CDR3 DNA: TGTGCCAGCAGCTTAGGTAGCAATCAGCCCCAGCATTTT. Encoded protein: CASSLGSNQPQHF.

This sequence joins TRBV25-1 and TRBJ2-2; weak D call: TRBD1 (6 bases). The CDR3 loop spans 18 amino acids. Trimming removed 7 bases at V and 2 bases at J, with 23 bases between. Germline values: CDR1 MGHDK, CDR2 SYGVNS. This CDR3 is CASTEGDHERLNTGELFF. DNA of the CDR3: TGTGCCAGCACCGAGGGGGACCACGAACGCCTTAACACCGGGGAGCTGTTTTTT.

This chain uses TRBV2 with TRBJ2-2; D may be TRBD2 (5 bases). CDR1 and CDR2 (germline): SNHLY, FYNNEI. Trimming cost V 6 bases and J 4 bases, with 24 bases left between them. The CDR3 sequence is 18 residues long. The CDR3 nucleotides read TGTGCCAGCAGGGACCCCTTTGACCGAGGGAGTTCCACCGGGGAGCTGTTTTTT. It is translated as CASRDPFDRGSSTGELFF.

The genes are TRBV21-1 and TRBJ2-7; the table's D call of TRBD2 was not tested on the DNA. TRBV21-1 has pseudogene status. The CDR3 consists of 12 residues. The DNA of the CDR3 is TGTGCCAGCACTAACTTTACCTACGAGCAGTACTTC. Its translation is CASTNFTYEQYF.

The V gene is TRBV7-2, the J gene TRBJ2-7, with TRBD1 identical over 7 bases. Germline trimming cut 7 bases from V and 2 bases from J; bases unmatched to any gene: 17. There are 17 residues in the CDR3. CDR1 and CDR2 from the germline V gene are SGHTA and FQGNSA. CDR3 nucleotides: TGTGCCAGCACCTCGACAATGACAGGGTCAGGAGCCTACGAGCAGTACTTC. Translated, it gives CASTSTMTGSGAYEQYF.

The rearrangement links TRBV6-5 to TRBJ2-7; D remains unclear. The CDR3 is 15 amino acids. Deletions cut 0 bases from V and 0 bases from J, with 9 bases between. Germline-derived CDR1 and CDR2 are MNHEY and SVGAGI. CDR3 residues: CASSYSTQNSYEQYF. CDR3 nucleotides: TGTGCCAGCAGTTACTCGACACAGAACTCCTACGAGCAGTACTTC.

V gene TRBV4-2 combines with J gene TRBJ2-1; 10 nucleotides line up with TRBD2. V lost 2 bases to trimming and J lost 7 bases; unmatched junction nucleotides: 8. Germline values: CDR1 LGHNA, CDR2 YNFKEQ. CDR3 length equals 16 residues. The CDR3 coding sequence is TGTGCCAGCAGCCAAACCCTAGCGGGAGAGCGTAATGAGCAGTTCTTC. It is translated as CASSQTLAGERNEQFF.